This TCR beta chain was observed in a study of blood T cell repertoires in COVID-19. Overall study: The origin of the acute and convalescent COVID-19 samples was the United States, Italy and Spain. Nucleic acid was either cDNA or gDNA, and it came from T cells, B-cell-depleted T cells, or PBMCs.

Looked up from germline, CDR1 is MNHEY and CDR2 is SVGAGI. The V and J ends lost 6 bases and 5 bases, in that order; junction bases with no gene match: 7. CDR3 length equals 14 residues. Clones were sequenced by immunoSEQ multiplex PCR, and TCRdb holds only the in-frame ones, with some missing. The sample shows 35,000 to 50,000 clones, 85% to 90% of them seen only once. The clonotype was recovered from a man aged 50 to 59 with active COVID-19. The V call is TRBV6-5, the J call TRBJ2-1, with 7 positions matching TRBD1. Sequencing input: peripheral blood. DNA for the CDR3: TGTGCCAGCAGGCCCGGGGACAGTAACAATGAGCAGTTCTTC. Translated: CASRPGDSNNEQFF.